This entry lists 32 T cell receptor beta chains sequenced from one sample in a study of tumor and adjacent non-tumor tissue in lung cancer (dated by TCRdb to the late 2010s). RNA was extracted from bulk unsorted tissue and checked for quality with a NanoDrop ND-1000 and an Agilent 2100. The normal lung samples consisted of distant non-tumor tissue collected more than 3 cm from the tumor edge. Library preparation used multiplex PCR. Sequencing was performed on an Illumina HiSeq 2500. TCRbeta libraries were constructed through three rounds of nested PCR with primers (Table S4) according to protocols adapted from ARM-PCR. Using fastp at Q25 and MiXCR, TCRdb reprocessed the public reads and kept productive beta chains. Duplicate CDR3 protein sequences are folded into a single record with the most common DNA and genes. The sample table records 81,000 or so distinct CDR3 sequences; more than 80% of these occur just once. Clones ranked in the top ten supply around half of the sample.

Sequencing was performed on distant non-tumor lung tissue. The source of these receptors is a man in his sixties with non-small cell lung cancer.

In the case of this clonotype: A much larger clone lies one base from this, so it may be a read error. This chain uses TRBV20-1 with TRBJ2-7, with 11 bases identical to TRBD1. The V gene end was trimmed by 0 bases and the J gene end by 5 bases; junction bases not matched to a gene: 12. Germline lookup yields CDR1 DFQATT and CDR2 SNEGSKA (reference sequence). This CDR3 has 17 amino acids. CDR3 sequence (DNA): TGCAGTGCTAGAGACCTTCGCGGACAGGGGGCGTCCCACGAGCAGTACTTC. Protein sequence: CSARDLRGQGASHEQYF.

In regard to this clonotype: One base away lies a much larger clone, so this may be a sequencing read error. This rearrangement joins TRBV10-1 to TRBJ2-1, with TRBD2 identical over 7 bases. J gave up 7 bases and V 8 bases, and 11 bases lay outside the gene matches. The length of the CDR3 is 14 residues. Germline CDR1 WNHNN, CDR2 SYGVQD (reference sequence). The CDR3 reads CASLREWEGNEQFF. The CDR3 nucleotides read TGCGCCAGCCTGCGGGAATGGGAGGGGAATGAGCAGTTCTTC.

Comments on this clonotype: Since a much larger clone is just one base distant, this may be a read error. The CDR3 DNA follows: TGTGCCAGCAGCATTACTCTAGGAAGCTACGAGCAGTACTTC. Translated: CASSITLGSYEQYF. V is TRBV5-4 and J is TRBJ2-7; D gene unclear. The germline V gene encodes CDR1 SGHNT and CDR2 YYREEE (reference sequence). The CDR3 has 14 residues. The V gene lost 4 bases and the J gene lost 3 bases, with 14 bases spanning the gap.

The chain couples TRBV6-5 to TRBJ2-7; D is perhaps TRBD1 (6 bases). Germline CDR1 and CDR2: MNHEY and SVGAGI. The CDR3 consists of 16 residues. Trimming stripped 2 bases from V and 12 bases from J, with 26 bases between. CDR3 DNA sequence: TGTGCCAGCAGTTACACCTCGACAGGTGCCTTCTACGATCGGTACTTC. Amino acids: CASSYTSTGAFYDRYF.

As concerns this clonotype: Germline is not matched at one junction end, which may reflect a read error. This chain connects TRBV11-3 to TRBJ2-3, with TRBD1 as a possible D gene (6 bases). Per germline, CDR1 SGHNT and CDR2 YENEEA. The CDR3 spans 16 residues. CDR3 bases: TGTGTCAGCAGTCAACCGGGACAAGGGAACACAGATACGCAGTATTTT. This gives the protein CVSSQPGQGNTDTQYF.

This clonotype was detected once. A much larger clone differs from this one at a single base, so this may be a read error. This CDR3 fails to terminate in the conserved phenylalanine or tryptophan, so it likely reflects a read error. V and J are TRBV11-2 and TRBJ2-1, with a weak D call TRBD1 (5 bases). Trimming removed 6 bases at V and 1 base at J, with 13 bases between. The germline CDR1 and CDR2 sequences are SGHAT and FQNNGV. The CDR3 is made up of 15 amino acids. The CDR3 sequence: CASRPQGKSYNEQFY. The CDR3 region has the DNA TGTGCCAGCAGACCTCAGGGCAAATCCTACAATGAGCAGTTCTAC.

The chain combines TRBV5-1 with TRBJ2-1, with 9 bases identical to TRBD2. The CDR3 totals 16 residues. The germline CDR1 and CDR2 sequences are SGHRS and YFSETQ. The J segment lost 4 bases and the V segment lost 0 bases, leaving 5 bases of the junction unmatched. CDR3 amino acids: CASSLEVTSGYNEQFF. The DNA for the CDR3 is TGCGCCAGCAGCTTGGAAGTGACTAGCGGTTACAATGAGCAGTTCTTC.

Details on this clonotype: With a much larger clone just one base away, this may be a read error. The CDR3 DNA reads as TGCAGTGCTCCCTGGACTAGCGGCATCTACGAGCAGTACTTC. Residues: CSAPWTSGIYEQYF. The V and J genes are TRBV20-1 and TRBJ2-7, with TRBD2 identical over 10 bases. The germline gives CDR1 DFQATT, CDR2 SNEGSKA (reference sequence). The CDR3 runs 14 residues. The ends lost 5 bases at V and 3 bases at J; junction bases unmatched: 7.

The CDR3 nucleotides read TGCGCCAGCAGCTTGGGACCGGGACAGGGGTACGAGCAGTACTTC. Translation: CASSLGPGQGYEQYF. The rearrangement links TRBV5-1 to TRBJ2-7; 10 nucleotides match TRBD1. This CDR3 has 15 residues. Germline V gene data show CDR1 as SGHRS and CDR2 as YFSETQ. The junction had 4 bases not matched to a gene; V was cut back by 0 bases and J by 4 bases.

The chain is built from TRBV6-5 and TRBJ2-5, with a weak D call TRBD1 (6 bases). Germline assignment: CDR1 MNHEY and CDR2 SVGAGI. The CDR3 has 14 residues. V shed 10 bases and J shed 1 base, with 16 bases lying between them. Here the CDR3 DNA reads TGTGCCATCATGAGGGACAACGTCCAAGAGACCCAGTACTTC. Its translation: CAIMRDNVQETQYF.

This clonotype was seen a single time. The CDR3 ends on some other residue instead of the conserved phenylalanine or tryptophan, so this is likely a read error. The CDR3 sequence: CASGSTREETQYS. For the CDR3, the DNA is TGTGCCAGCGGCTCTACACGAGAAGAGACCCAGTACTCC. The chain is built from TRBV11-2 and TRBJ2-5; no reliable D call. This CDR3 contains 13 residues. The germline CDR1 and CDR2 sequences are SGHAT and FQNNGV. Trimming pared 8 bases from V and 3 bases from J, leaving 13 bases between.

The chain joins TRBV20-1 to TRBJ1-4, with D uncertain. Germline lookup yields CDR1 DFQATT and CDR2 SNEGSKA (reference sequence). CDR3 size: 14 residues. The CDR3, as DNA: TGCATTGCCAAGGACGACATGGGTGATGAAAAACTGTTTTTT. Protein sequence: CIAKDDMGDEKLFF.

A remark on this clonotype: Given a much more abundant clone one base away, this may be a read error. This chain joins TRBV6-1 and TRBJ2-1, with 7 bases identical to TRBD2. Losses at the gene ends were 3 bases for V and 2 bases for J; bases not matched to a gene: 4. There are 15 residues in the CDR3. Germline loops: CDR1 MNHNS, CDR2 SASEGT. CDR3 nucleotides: TGTGCCAGCAGTGAGGACGCGGGAGCCTACAATGAGCAGTTCTTC. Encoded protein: CASSEDAGAYNEQFF.

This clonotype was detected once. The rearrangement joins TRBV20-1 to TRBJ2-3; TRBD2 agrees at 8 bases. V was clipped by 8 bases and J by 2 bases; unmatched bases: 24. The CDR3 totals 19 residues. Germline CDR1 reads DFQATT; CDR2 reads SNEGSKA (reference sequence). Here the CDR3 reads CSSTNPGLDDSGLTDTQYF. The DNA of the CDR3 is TGCAGTTCGACCAACCCGGGACTAGACGACAGTGGGCTCACAGATACGCAGTATTTT.

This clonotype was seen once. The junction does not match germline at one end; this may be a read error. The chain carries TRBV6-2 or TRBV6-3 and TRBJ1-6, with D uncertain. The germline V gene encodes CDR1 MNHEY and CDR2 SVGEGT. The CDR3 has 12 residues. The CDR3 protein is CVSSLPNSPLHF. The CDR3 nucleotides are TGTGTCAGCAGTTTACCCAATTCACCCCTCCACTTT.

CDR3 coding DNA: TGTGCCACCAGTGATGCGAGTTCCAAAAACATTCAGTACTTC. It codes for CATSDASSKNIQYF. The gene calls are TRBV24-1 and TRBJ2-4; D gene uncertain. The CDR3 covers 14 residues. V dropped 3 bases and J dropped 2 bases, with 7 bases sitting between them. Germline CDR1 KGHDR, CDR2 SFDVKD.

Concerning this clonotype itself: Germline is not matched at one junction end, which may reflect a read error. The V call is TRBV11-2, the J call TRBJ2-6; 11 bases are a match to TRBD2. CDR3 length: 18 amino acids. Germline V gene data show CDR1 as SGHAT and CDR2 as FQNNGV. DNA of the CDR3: TGTGCCAGTAGTCCAACTAGCGGGGGAGCCACAGGGGTCAACGTCCTGACTTTC. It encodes CASSPTSGGATGVNVLTF. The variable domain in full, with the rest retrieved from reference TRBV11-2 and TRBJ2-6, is EAGVAQSPRYKIIEKRQSVAFWCNPISGHATLYWYQQILGQGPKLLIQFQNNGVVDDSQLPKDRFSAERLKGVDSTLKIQPAKLEDSAVYLCASSPTSGGATGVNVLTFGAGSRLTVL.

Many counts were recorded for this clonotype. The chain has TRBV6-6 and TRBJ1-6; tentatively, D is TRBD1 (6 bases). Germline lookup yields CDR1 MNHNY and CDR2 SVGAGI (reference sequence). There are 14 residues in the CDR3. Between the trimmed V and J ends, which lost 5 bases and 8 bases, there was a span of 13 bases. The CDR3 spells CASSRAAGDSPLHF. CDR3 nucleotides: TGTGCCAGCAGTAGGGCGGCAGGGGATTCACCCCTCCACTTT.

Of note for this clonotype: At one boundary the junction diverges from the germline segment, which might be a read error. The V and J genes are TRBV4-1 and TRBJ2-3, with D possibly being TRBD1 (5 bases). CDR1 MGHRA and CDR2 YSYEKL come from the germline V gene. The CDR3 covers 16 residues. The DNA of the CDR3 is TGCGCCAGCAGCCACCTGACCGGGCCACAGGTCAATACGCAGTATTTC. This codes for CASSHLTGPQVNTQYF.

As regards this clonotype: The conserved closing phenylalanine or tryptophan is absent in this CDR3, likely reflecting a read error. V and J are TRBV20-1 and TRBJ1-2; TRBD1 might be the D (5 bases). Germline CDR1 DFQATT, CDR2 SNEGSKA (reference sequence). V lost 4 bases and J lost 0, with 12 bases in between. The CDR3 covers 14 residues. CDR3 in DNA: TGCAGTGCTAAAGGCGGGACTTCTAACTATGGCTACACCATC. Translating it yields CSAKGGTSNYGYTI.

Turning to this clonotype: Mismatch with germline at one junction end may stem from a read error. As DNA, the CDR3 is TGTGCCAGCAGTGAGTCAGGGGCTAGCACAGATACGCGGTATTTT. Translation: CASSESGASTDTRYF. The V and J genes are TRBV10-2 and TRBJ2-3, with D tentatively TRBD1 (6 bases). Germline CDR1 is WSHSY and CDR2 is SAAADI. The length of the CDR3 is 15 residues.

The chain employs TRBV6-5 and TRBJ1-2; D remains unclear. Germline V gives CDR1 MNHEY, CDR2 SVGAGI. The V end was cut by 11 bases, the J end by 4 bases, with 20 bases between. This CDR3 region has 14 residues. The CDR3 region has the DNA TGTGCCTGTAGTTACGACCGACGAACCTATGGCTACACCTTC. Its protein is CACSYDRRTYGYTF.

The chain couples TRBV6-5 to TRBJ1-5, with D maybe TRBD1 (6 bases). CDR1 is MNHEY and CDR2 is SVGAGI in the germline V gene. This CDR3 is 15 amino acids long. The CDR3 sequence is CANSYLQGNNQPQHF. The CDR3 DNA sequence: TGTGCTAACAGTTACCTACAGGGAAACAATCAGCCCCAGCATTTT.

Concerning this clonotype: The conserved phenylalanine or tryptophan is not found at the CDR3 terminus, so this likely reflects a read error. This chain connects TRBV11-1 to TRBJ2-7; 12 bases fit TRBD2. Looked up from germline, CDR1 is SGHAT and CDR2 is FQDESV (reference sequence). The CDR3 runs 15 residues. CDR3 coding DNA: TGTGCTAACAGCAGGACTAGCGGGACGGCAGACGAGCAGTACCTC. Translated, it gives CANSRTSGTADEQYL.

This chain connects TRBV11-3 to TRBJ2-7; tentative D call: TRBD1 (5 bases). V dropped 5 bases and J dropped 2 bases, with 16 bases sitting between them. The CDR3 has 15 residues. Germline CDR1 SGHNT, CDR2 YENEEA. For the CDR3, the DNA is TGTGCCAGCAGCCAACGGATGACAGCCCCCTACGAGCAGTACTTC. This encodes CASSQRMTAPYEQYF.

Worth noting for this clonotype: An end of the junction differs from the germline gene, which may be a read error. The CDR3 region is CSAKDAFYPNYSYTF. In DNA, the CDR3 is TGCAGTGCTAAAGATGCCTTCTATCCTAACTATAGCTACACCTTC. The chain has TRBV20-1 and TRBJ1-2; D is ambiguous. The CDR3 totals 15 residues. Germline V lookup: CDR1 DFQATT, CDR2 SNEGSKA (reference sequence).

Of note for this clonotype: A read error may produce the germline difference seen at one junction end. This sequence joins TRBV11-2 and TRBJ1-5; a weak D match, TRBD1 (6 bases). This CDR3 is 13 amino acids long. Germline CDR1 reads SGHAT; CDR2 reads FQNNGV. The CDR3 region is CASSFNREQLQHF. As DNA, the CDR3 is TGTGCCAGCAGTTTTAACAGGGAACAGCTCCAGCATTTT.

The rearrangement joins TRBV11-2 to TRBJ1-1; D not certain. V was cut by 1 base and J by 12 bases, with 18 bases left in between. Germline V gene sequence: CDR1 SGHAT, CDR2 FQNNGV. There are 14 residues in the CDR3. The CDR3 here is CASSLVVRAIESFF. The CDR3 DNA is TGTGCCAGCAGCTTAGTCGTGAGGGCCATTGAGTCTTTCTTT.

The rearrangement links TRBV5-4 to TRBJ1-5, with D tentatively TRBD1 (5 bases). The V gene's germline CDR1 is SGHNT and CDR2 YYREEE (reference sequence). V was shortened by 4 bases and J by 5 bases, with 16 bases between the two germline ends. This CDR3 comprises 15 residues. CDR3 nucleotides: TGTGCCAGCAGCCTTTTTGGGGGAAGCTATCAGCCCCAGCATTTT. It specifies CASSLFGGSYQPQHF.

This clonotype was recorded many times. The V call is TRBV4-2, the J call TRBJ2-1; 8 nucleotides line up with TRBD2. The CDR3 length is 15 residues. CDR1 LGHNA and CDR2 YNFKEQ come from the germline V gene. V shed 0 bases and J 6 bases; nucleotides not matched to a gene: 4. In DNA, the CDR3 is TGTGCCAGCAGCCAAGAGGCGGGGGGAAGCAATGAGCAGTTCTTC. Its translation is CASSQEAGGSNEQFF.

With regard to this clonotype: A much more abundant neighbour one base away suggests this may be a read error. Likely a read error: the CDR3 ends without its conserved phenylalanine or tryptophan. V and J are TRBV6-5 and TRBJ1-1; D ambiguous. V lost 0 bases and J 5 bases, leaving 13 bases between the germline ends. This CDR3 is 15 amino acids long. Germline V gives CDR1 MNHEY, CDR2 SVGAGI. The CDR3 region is CASSYSNKGDTEAFI. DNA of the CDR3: TGTGCCAGCAGTTACTCGAATAAGGGAGATACTGAAGCTTTCATT.

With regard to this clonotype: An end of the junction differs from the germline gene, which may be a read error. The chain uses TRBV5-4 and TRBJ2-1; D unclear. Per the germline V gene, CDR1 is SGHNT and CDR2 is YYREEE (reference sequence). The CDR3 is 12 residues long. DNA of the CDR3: TGTGCCAGTAGCTTGGTGGAGCGCGAGCAGTTCTTC. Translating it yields CASSLVEREQFF.